Here is one TCR beta chain with its context. V was pared by 4 bases and J by 2 bases, with 6 bases of the junction left unmatched. In germline, CDR1 is SGHRS, CDR2 YFSETQ. The CDR3 contains 14 residues. This record belongs to a study of T cells in Graves' hyperthyroidism and ophthalmopathy. RNA transcripts served as the template for amplifying TCR beta CDR3 regions. The TCR CDR3 first-round RT-PCR relied on the HTBI primer set. TCRdb fed the multiplex PCR reads into MiXCR, producing one record per CDR3 protein. The repertoire holds about 500,000 distinct CDR3 sequences, with over 15% as singletons. This receptor was obtained from a woman between 18 and 29 years old with Graves' ophthalmopathy. Sequencing used blood. The V gene is TRBV5-1, the J gene TRBJ2-7, with 7 bases that match TRBD1. The DNA for the CDR3 is TGCGCCAGCAGCCCCGGACAGGACACCTACGAGCAGTACTTC. As protein: CASSPGQDTYEQYF. Full variable domain (outside the CDR3, taken from reference TRBV5-1 and TRBJ2-7): KAGVTQTPRYLIKTRGQQVTLSCSPISGHRSVSWYQQTPGQGLQFLFEYFSETQRNKGNFPGRFSGRQFSNSRSEMNVSTLELGDSALYLCASSPGQDTYEQYFGPGTRLTVT.